The next 10 T cell receptor beta chains were all read from a single sample in a study of shared clonotypes between healthy human individuals. Profiled with immunoSEQ multiplex PCR; TCRdb holds only in-frame clones, not every one. The sample consists of fewer than 550,000 clones, roughly 85% of them appearing once. Sequencing was performed on PBMCs. These receptor sequences come from a woman aged 40 to 49 in good health. Some clones in this sample may be carry-over from other donors' samples.

This clone appeared a few times. The J gene is TRBJ2-1, the V gene TRBV30; 7 bases map to TRBD1. Per the germline V gene, CDR1 is GTSNPN and CDR2 is SVGIG (reference sequence). CDR3 length: 14 amino acids. V lost 4 bases, J lost 10 bases, and 13 bases stayed unmatched. In DNA, the CDR3 is TGTGCCTGGAAGAAAACCGGGACAGTAATCGAGCAGTTCTTC. Residues: CAWKKTGTVIEQFF.

This clone is a singleton in its sample. V and J are TRBV7-2 and TRBJ2-7, with D perhaps matching TRBD1 (5 bases). V gave up 4 bases and J gave up 3 bases, with 19 bases separating them. Germline V gene sequence: CDR1 SGHTA, CDR2 FQGNSA. The CDR3 is 16 amino acids. The CDR3 DNA follows: TGTGCCAGCAGCTCAAGGACGTCACCAGGGAACTACGAGCAGTACTTC. This codes for CASSSRTSPGNYEQYF. The full variable domain, in which reference TRBV7-2 and TRBJ2-7 provide the parts outside the CDR3, is GAGVSQSPSNKVTEKGKDVELRCDPISGHTALYWYRQSLGQGLEFLIYFQGNSAPDKSGLPSDRFSAERTGGSVSTLTIQRTQQEDSAVYLCASSSRTSPGNYEQYFGPGTRLTVT.

This clone was seen a handful of times. V and J are TRBV11-2 and TRBJ2-2, with 9 bases matching TRBD1. Germline V gives CDR1 SGHAT, CDR2 FQNNGV. V lost 4 bases and J lost 4; bases outside the gene matches: 4. The CDR3 covers 15 residues. The CDR3 DNA reads as TGTGCCAGCAGCTATCAGACAGGGGGCACCGGGGAGCTGTTTTTT. Translating gives CASSYQTGGTGELFF. The full variable domain, rest sourced from reference TRBV11-2 and TRBJ2-2, is EAGVAQSPRYKIIEKRQSVAFWCNPISGHATLYWYQQILGQGPKLLIQFQNNGVVDDSQLPKDRFSAERLKGVDSTLKIQPAKLEDSAVYLCASSYQTGGTGELFFGEGSRLTVL.

Concerning this clone: At the DNA level, this CDR3 is encoded by other sequences in the same sample as well. This chain links TRBV5-1 with TRBJ2-5, with D hard to call. The CDR3 loop spans 14 amino acids. V lost 0 bases and J lost 1, with 7 bases in between. The V gene's germline CDR1 is SGHRS and CDR2 YFSETQ. The CDR3 is CASSLAGPQETQYF. The CDR3 nucleotides are TGCGCCAGCAGCTTGGCCGGACCCCAAGAGACCCAGTACTTC.

The chain is built from TRBV27 and TRBJ1-2; 10 bases map to TRBD1. CDR1 and CDR2 (germline): MNHEY, SMNVEV (reference sequence). Trimming cost V 1 base and J 2 bases; bases outside gene matches: 7. The CDR3 is made up of 17 amino acids. Here the CDR3 DNA reads TGTGCCAGCAGTTTATGGTATTTGGGACAGGGGAACTATGGCTACACCTTC. It encodes CASSLWYLGQGNYGYTF.

The rearrangement links TRBV19 to TRBJ2-1; the D is unclear. Per germline, CDR1 LNHDA and CDR2 SQIVND (reference sequence). V was shortened by 2 bases and J by 5 bases, with 13 bases between the two germline ends. The CDR3 sequence is 15 residues long. The CDR3 DNA is TGTGCCAGTAGTATATATGGGCAGTCGAACAATGAGCAGTTCTTC. Protein sequence: CASSIYGQSNNEQFF. Filled out from reference TRBV19 and TRBJ2-1, the complete variable domain reads DGGITQSPKYLFRKEGQNVTLSCEQNLNHDAMYWYRQDPGQGLRLIYYSQIVNDFQKGDIAEGYSVSREKKESFPLTVTSAQKNPTAFYLCASSIYGQSNNEQFFGPGTRLTVL.

The chain joins TRBV11-3 to TRBJ2-2, with a possible D match to TRBD2 (5 bases). Trimming cost V 5 bases and J 7 bases, with 11 bases left between them. This CDR3 has 13 amino acids. Germline V gives CDR1 SGHNT, CDR2 YENEEA. The CDR3 protein is CASSAGIDGELFF. CDR3 nucleotides: TGTGCCAGCAGCGCCGGGATTGACGGGGAGCTGTTTTTT.

J is TRBJ2-5 and V is TRBV5-1; 14 positions agree with TRBD2. The assigned J gene may be wrong: the sequence end matches TRBJ2-7 better. Germline CDR1 reads SGHRS; CDR2 reads YFSETQ. CDR3 length: 16 residues. In nucleotides, the CDR3 is TGCGCCAGCAGCCTGACTAGCGGGAGGGGAACCTACGAGCAGTACTTC. Translation: CASSLTSGRGTYEQYF.

This sequence joins TRBV7-2 and TRBJ2-2; 7 nucleotides agree with TRBD2. Looked up from germline, CDR1 is SGHTA and CDR2 is FQGNSA. CDR3 length equals 15 residues. Trimming at V came to 5 bases and at J to 7 bases, leaving 10 bases not matched to a gene. This CDR3 reads CASSPWGGSGGELFF. DNA of the CDR3: TGTGCCAGCAGCCCGTGGGGCGGGAGCGGCGGGGAGCTGTTTTTT.

This clone has just one count. This chain uses TRBV6-5 with TRBJ2-3; possibly TRBD2 for D (6 bases). There are 14 residues in the CDR3. V was pared by 2 bases and J by 4 bases, with 10 bases between. CDR1 MNHEY and CDR2 SVGAGI come from the germline V gene. The CDR3 DNA reads as TGTGCCAGCAGTTACGAGCGCGGGGCAGATACGCAGTATTTT. It yields the protein CASSYERGADTQYF.